This T cell receptor beta chain was identified during a study of patients and donors after allogeneic stem cell transplantation. The germline gives CDR1 MNHEY, CDR2 SMNVEV (reference sequence). This CDR3 has 16 amino acids. Trimming took off 5 bases at V and 2 bases at J, with 16 bases between the two ends. Each CDR3 protein gets one entry after TCRdb re-called the RT-PCR reads with MiXCR. This table has about 160,000 distinct CDR3 sequences, approximately 40% appearing once. Sequencing was performed on blood, either unsorted or a sorted T cell fraction (not recorded which). The gene calls are TRBV27 and TRBJ1-5; D perhaps matches TRBD1 (5 bases). The source of this sequence is a human donor who was either an allogeneic HSCT recipient or a stem cell or donor lymphocyte infusion donor (not recorded which). It is not recorded whose cells these are; they may come from a transplant donor. Written as DNA, the CDR3 is TGTGCCAGCAGTGTAAGTATCGGGGGAGGCAATCAGCCCCAGCATTTT. Translation gives CASSVSIGGGNQPQHF.